A selection of T cell receptor beta chains follows, all from one sample in a study of cytomegalovirus exposure and HLA in healthy donors. Assay used: immunoSEQ multiplex PCR; TCRdb lists only in-frame clones, some missing. The table lists roughly 110,000 clones, 88% of them singletons. Sequenced sample: PBMCs. The receptor source for this set is a woman between 18 and 29 years old in good health and CMV-seropositive. Each CDR3 is given with its conserved first and last residue. D genes are given only for firm matches. Clone size is given for some rows only: seen once, a few or many times, or a class if the clone is expanded.

TGTGCCTCACACCAGGGTTTTTCAGATACGCAGTATTTT	CASHQGFSDTQYF	TRBV28	TRBJ2-3	NA	NA
TGCGCCAGCAGCCAAGAGGTCGGAACAGGTGGTCCGTTAAACACTGAAGCTTTCTTT	CASSQEVGTGGPLNTEAFF	TRBV4-1	TRBJ1-1	NA	NA
TGTGCCAGCAGTCATGCCCCTGGGCGGGGGGGCCACAATGAGCAGTTCTTC	CASSHAPGRGGHNEQFF	TRBV25-1	TRBJ2-1	NA	TRBD2
TGTGCCAGCAGCACCGGACTGGCTCAAGAGACCCAGTACTTC	CASSTGLAQETQYF	TRBV5-6	TRBJ2-5	once	NA
TGTGCCAGCTCAAATGGGGAGGGTCTGCATGAAAAACTGTTTTTT	CASSNGEGLHEKLFF	TRBV7-9	TRBJ1-4	NA	NA
TGTGCCAGCAGCGGGGGGGAGGCCCGGAGCGCTTTCTTT	CASSGGEARSAFF	TRBV9	TRBJ1-1	NA	NA
TGCAGCGTCCGGGGGGGAACGGATGACTCTAGCACAGATACGCAGTATTTT	CSVRGGTDDSSTDTQYF	TRBV29-1	TRBJ2-3	once	TRBD2
TGTGCCAGCAGCTTAATAAGGTTACATCGAGGGAAACTGTTTTTT	CASSLIRLHRGKLFF	TRBV5-8	TRBJ1-4	NA	NA
TGTGCCAGCAGCCAAGAGCACGGTCGAAGACAGATAATAGGCGGGGCCAACGTCCTGACTTTC	CASSQEHGRRQIIGGANVLTF	TRBV4-2	TRBJ2-6	NA	NA
TGCGCCAGCAGCCGTACCAGCAACAGGGGGTACACTGAAGCTTTCTTT	CASSRTSNRGYTEAFF	TRBV5-1	TRBJ1-1	NA	TRBD1
TGCAGTGCTAGAGACGGTGGCTACACCTTC	CSARDGGYTF	TRBV20-1	TRBJ1-2	NA	NA
TGTGCCAGCAGTTACTCTGAGGGAGTTGGGACTGAAGCTTTCTTT	CASSYSEGVGTEAFF	TRBV6-5	TRBJ1-1	NA	NA
TGTGCCAGCAGCGTTGACAGGGCCTCGGGCACGGATACGCAGTATTTT	CASSVDRASGTDTQYF	TRBV9	TRBJ2-3	NA	TRBD1
TGTGCCAGCAGCTTAGGTCTAGCGGCCAATGAGCAGTTCTTC	CASSLGLAANEQFF	TRBV7-9	TRBJ2-1	NA	TRBD2
TGCGCCAGCAACCAGGGTTACGAGCAGTACTTC	CASNQGYEQYF	TRBV23-1	TRBJ2-7	few	NA
TGTGCCAGTAGGGACCAGGGGGTTCGCTACACCTTC	CASRDQGVRYTF	TRBV2	TRBJ1-2	NA	TRBD1
TGTGCCAGCAGCTTACTACGGACTAGCGGGGTTTACACCGGGGAGCTGTTTTTT	CASSLLRTSGVYTGELFF	TRBV11-2	TRBJ2-2	NA	TRBD2
TGTGCCAGCAGCTACGGGGTGGGCTACAATGAGCAGTTCTTC	CASSYGVGYNEQFF	TRBV7-2	TRBJ2-1	NA	NA
TGTGCCAGCAGTCTTCAGGGAACCGGGGAGCTGTTTTTT	CASSLQGTGELFF	TRBV6-4	TRBJ2-2	few	NA
TGTGCCAGCAGCTTAACAGGGATTTCTAATTCACCCCTCCACTTT	CASSLTGISNSPLHF	TRBV11-2	TRBJ1-6	NA	NA
TGCGCCAGCAGCCCCCAGGGCACTGAAGCTTTCTTT	CASSPQGTEAFF	TRBV4-1	TRBJ1-1	NA	NA
TGCAGCGTTGGTCAAGGGGGCACTGAAGCTTTCTTT	CSVGQGGTEAFF	TRBV29-1	TRBJ1-1	NA	NA